Shown below are 3 T cell receptor beta chains from a single sample sequenced in a study of CD4 and CD8 cells across lung adenocarcinoma regions. TCRdb reprocessed the PCR reads via MiXCR and lists one record per CDR3 protein. This sample has approximately 18,000 distinct CDR3 sequences, with under 60% found just once. Sequencing used CD8+ T cells from the center of a lung tumor. Receptor source: a female donor with lung adenocarcinoma. The CD4 and CD8 labels of this study may be unreliable.

This clonotype was seen at least ten times. J is TRBJ2-5 and V is TRBV6-1; no definite D call. With 1 base removed from V and 1 base from J, the gap between germline ends came to 10 bases. There are 15 residues in the CDR3. CDR1 is MNHNS, CDR2 SASEGT, per germline. The DNA for the CDR3 is TGTGCCAGCAGTGAAGTAAGGAACGGCCAAGAGACCCAGTACTTC. Protein product: CASSEVRNGQETQYF.

The V and J genes are TRBV5-1 and TRBJ1-3; a weak D match, TRBD1 (6 bases). The CDR3 runs to 16 residues. Germline CDR1 is SGHRS and CDR2 is YFSETQ. V was clipped by 0 bases and J by 5 bases, with 15 bases between them. CDR3 DNA: TGCGCCAGCAGCTTGGCCTTACAGGGCGCACGAAACACCATATATTTT. Protein: CASSLALQGARNTIYF.

This clonotype was observed a single time. V and J are TRBV27 and TRBJ2-5; 8 nucleotides agree with TRBD2. The CDR3 totals 19 residues. Germline assignment: CDR1 MNHEY and CDR2 SMNVEV (reference sequence). The V and J ends lost 4 bases and 8 bases, in that order; junction bases with no gene match: 24. CDR3 in amino acids: CASSSTPGTRGGDQNTQYF. The CDR3 DNA is TGTGCCAGCAGTTCAACTCCGGGGACTAGGGGCGGTGACCAAAACACCCAGTACTTC.